This record covers a single T cell receptor beta chain. Antigen: not known. PCR employed 60 Vbeta and 13 Jbeta primers. Profiling relied on immunoSEQ multiplex PCR, and the TCRdb table lists in-frame clones only, not all of them. The sample lists 120,000 or so clones, around 78% occurring once. The V end lost 5 bases, the J end lost 0 bases, and 8 bases lay between the germline ends. In germline, CDR1 is KGHSH, CDR2 LQKENI. This CDR3 region has 15 residues. The source of the sample is a study of cytomegalovirus exposure and HLA in healthy donors. Study outcomes and limitations: As confirmed in vitro, a few CMV-associated chains were specific for CMV antigens. Per a later analysis, approximately 16,000 TCR beta sequences showed association with HLA alleles at 0.05 false discovery rate. Certain sequence variants were highly shared and formed a cluster, and this cluster was likely a sequencing artifact.

The source material was PBMCs. This clonotype originated in a woman aged 40 to 49 in good health and CMV-seronegative. This chain uses TRBV18 with TRBJ2-6, with a weak D call TRBD1 (6 bases). CDR3 protein: CASSTGSSGANVLTF. The DNA for the CDR3 is TGTGCCAGCTCAACAGGGAGCTCTGGGGCCAACGTCCTGACTTTC.